This TCR beta chain was sequenced during a study of cytomegalovirus exposure and HLA in healthy donors. The trim removed 3 bases at V and 5 bases at J, leaving 8 bases unmatched. CDR1 SGHAT and CDR2 FQNNGV come from the germline V gene. The CDR3 runs 15 residues. Only in-frame clones appear in the TCRdb table, and some are missing; sequencing was by immunoSEQ multiplex PCR. The sample has some 90,000 clones, around nine tenths seen once. The source is a young woman in good health and CMV-seronegative. The chain employs TRBV11-2 and TRBJ1-1; 8 bases align to TRBD1. Sequenced input: PBMCs. Here the CDR3 reads CASSFRGQGGTEAFF. CDR3 coding DNA: TGTGCCAGCAGCTTTCGCGGACAGGGAGGGACTGAAGCTTTCTTT. Full variable domain (remainder filled in from reference TRBV11-2 and TRBJ1-1): EAGVAQSPRYKIIEKRQSVAFWCNPISGHATLYWYQQILGQGPKLLIQFQNNGVVDDSQLPKDRFSAERLKGVDSTLKIQPAKLEDSAVYLCASSFRGQGGTEAFFGQGTRLTVV.